Listed here are 29 T cell receptor beta chains from one sample, sequenced in a study of blood T cell repertoires in COVID-19. The assay was immunoSEQ multiplex PCR, and TCRdb's table has in-frame clones only and misses some. The profile shows around 300,000 clones, 85% of them singletons. The sequenced material came from PBMCs or T cells enriched from blood (not recorded which). The receptors here all came from a woman in her fifties or sixties who had recovered from COVID-19.

V and J are TRBV30 and TRBJ2-7; weak D call: TRBD2 (7 bases). There are 15 residues in the CDR3. The germline gives CDR1 GTSNPN, CDR2 SVGIG (reference sequence). Trimming removed 4 bases at V and 6 bases at J, with 22 bases between. The CDR3 DNA reads TGTGCCTGGACCTCCCAGGGGTCGGGGAGGGGCGAGCAGTACTTC. This codes for CAWTSQGSGRGEQYF.

CDR3 region: CATSDFDYRGKNTGELFF. For the CDR3, the DNA is TGTGCCACCAGTGATTTTGACTACAGGGGCAAGAACACCGGGGAGCTGTTTTTT. This chain connects TRBV24-1 to TRBJ2-2; 7 positions match TRBD1. The V gene's germline CDR1 is KGHDR and CDR2 SFDVKD. The CDR3 extends over 18 amino acids. After removal of 1 base from V and 1 base from J, the junction contained 8 bases not matched to a gene.

This clone was observed once. In the same sample, other DNA sequences code for this CDR3. J is TRBJ2-5 and V is TRBV7-2; TRBD2 matches at 7 bases. The CDR3 sequence is 15 residues long. V gave up 1 base and J gave up 2 bases; unmatched junction bases: 4. In germline, CDR1 is SGHTA, CDR2 FQGNSA. The DNA of the CDR3 is TGTGCCAGCAGCTTAGTCGGGGGGTCACAAGAGACCCAGTACTTC. This gives the protein CASSLVGGSQETQYF.

This clone was recorded only once. The chain has TRBV7-9 and TRBJ1-4; 7 bases align to TRBD1. V was clipped by 5 bases and J by 4 bases; unmatched bases: 4. This CDR3 comprises 14 residues. The germline V gene encodes CDR1 SEHNR and CDR2 FQNEAQ (reference sequence). In DNA form, the CDR3 reads TGTGCCAGCAGCGCGGGACAGAGTAATGAAAAACTGTTTTTT. This gives the protein CASSAGQSNEKLFF.

This clone was found once. The chain links TRBV7-3 to TRBJ2-3, with TRBD1 as a possible D gene (6 bases). Germline V gives CDR1 SGHTA, CDR2 FQGTGA. V dropped 9 bases and J dropped 1 base, with 17 bases sitting between them. CDR3 length equals 15 residues. CDR3 in amino acids: CASSYGQLGTDTQYF. The CDR3 coding sequence is TGTGCCAGTTCGTACGGACAGCTAGGCACAGATACGCAGTATTTT.

The J gene is TRBJ2-5, the V gene TRBV19; TRBD2 matches 10 bases. Per the germline V gene, CDR1 is LNHDA and CDR2 is SQIVND (reference sequence). The CDR3 covers 15 residues. The ends lost 5 bases at V and 5 bases at J; junction bases unmatched: 8. CDR3 sequence (DNA): TGTGCCAGTAGTTGGCTAGCGGGGGCCTGGGAGACCCAGTACTTC. Protein: CASSWLAGAWETQYF.

The chain has TRBV27 and TRBJ1-3; D perhaps matches TRBD1 (5 bases). The germline V gene has CDR1 MNHEY and CDR2 SMNVEV (reference sequence). The CDR3 is 13 amino acids. The V end lost 3 bases, the J end lost 9 bases, and 12 bases lay between the germline ends. CDR3 DNA: TGTGCCAGCAGTTTCCGACAGTCAGGCACCATATATTTT. Residues: CASSFRQSGTIYF.

The chain is built from TRBV2 and TRBJ2-7; D not resolved. CDR1 is SNHLY and CDR2 is FYNNEI in the germline V gene. With 7 bases removed from V and 4 bases from J, the gap between germline ends came to 11 bases. The CDR3 is 12 amino acids. The CDR3 reads CASTSYKYEQYF. The CDR3 DNA reads TGTGCCAGCACAAGCTATAAATACGAGCAGTACTTC.

The rearrangement links TRBV7-8 to TRBJ1-3, with D unresolved. CDR1 and CDR2 from the germline V gene are SGHVS and FQNEAQ. The CDR3 spans 15 residues. V was shortened by 1 base and J by 0 bases, with 7 bases between the two germline ends. The CDR3 nucleotides read TGTGCCAGCAGCTTAGGAGGAAGCTCTGGAAACACCATATATTTT. Translation: CASSLGGSSGNTIYF.

The rearrangement links TRBV12-3 or TRBV12-4 to TRBJ1-5, with unresolved D. This CDR3 is built from 11 residues. V was cut by 3 bases and J by 9 bases, with 6 bases left in between. The CDR3: CASSLYGPQHF. In nucleotides, the CDR3 is TGTGCCAGCAGTTTGTACGGGCCCCAGCATTTT.

V and J are TRBV5-1 and TRBJ2-7, with 11 nucleotides matching TRBD1. V shed 4 bases, J shed 5 bases, and the junction held 5 bases outside the gene matches. Germline values: CDR1 SGHRS, CDR2 YFSETQ. This CDR3 region has 14 residues. The CDR3 protein is CASSRGQGVDEQYF. The CDR3 nucleotides are TGCGCCAGCAGCCGGGGACAGGGGGTGGACGAGCAGTACTTC.

The rearrangement links TRBV5-1 to TRBJ1-1, with D perhaps TRBD1 (6 bases). Germline-derived CDR1 and CDR2 are SGHRS and YFSETQ. The V end was cut by 5 bases, the J end by 1 base, with 18 bases between. The CDR3 has 16 residues. The CDR3 DNA follows: TGCGCCAGCAGAAAGGCAGGGGACGGAAAGAACACTGAAGCTTTCTTT. It is translated as CASRKAGDGKNTEAFF.

V usage is TRBV27 and J usage is TRBJ2-3; 10 bases are shared with TRBD1. The CDR3 sequence is 15 residues long. Germline V gene sequence: CDR1 MNHEY, CDR2 SMNVEV (reference sequence). After removal of 4 bases from V and 3 bases from J, the junction contained 4 bases not matched to a gene. The CDR3 sequence: CASSSWDRGTDTQYF. The CDR3 DNA sequence: TGTGCCAGCAGTTCATGGGACAGGGGTACAGATACGCAGTATTTT.

The gene calls are TRBV19 and TRBJ2-7; 12 nucleotides align to TRBD2. V was clipped by 5 bases and J by 4 bases; unmatched bases: 9. The germline V gene has CDR1 LNHDA and CDR2 SQIVND (reference sequence). The CDR3 has 16 residues. The DNA of the CDR3 is TGTGCCAGTAGTTTTCGTCTAGCGGGAGGGCCGTACGAGCAGTACTTC. Amino acid sequence: CASSFRLAGGPYEQYF.

The chain has TRBV28 and TRBJ2-1, with a tentative D call TRBD2 (6 bases). V was trimmed by 6 bases and J by 4 bases, leaving 16 bases between them. The CDR3 sequence is 15 residues long. Germline V lookup: CDR1 MDHEN, CDR2 SYDVKM. DNA for the CDR3: TGTGCCAGCAGGCTCACCGGGACTTATTACAATGAGCAGTTCTTC. It encodes CASRLTGTYYNEQFF. The variable domain in full, completed from reference TRBV28 and TRBJ2-1, reads DVKVTQSSRYLVKRTGEKVFLECVQDMDHENMFWYRQDPGLGLRLIYFSYDVKMKEKGDIPEGYSVSREKKERFSLILESASTNQTSMYLCASRLTGTYYNEQFFGPGTRLTVL.

This clone was observed a single time. The chain links TRBV12-5 to TRBJ1-3; D gene ambiguous. The CDR3 consists of 13 residues. Deletions cut 3 bases from V and 2 bases from J, with 5 bases between. The germline gives CDR1 LGHNT, CDR2 FRNRAP. This CDR3 reads CASGFDTGNTIYF. Written as DNA, the CDR3 is TGTGCTAGTGGTTTCGACACTGGAAACACCATATATTTT.

This clone has just one count. The chain employs TRBV27 and TRBJ2-1; TRBD1 might be the D (5 bases). The CDR3 has 14 amino acids. V was trimmed by 7 bases and J by 4 bases, leaving 14 bases between them. Germline V CDR1 and CDR2: MNHEY, SMNVEV (reference sequence). The CDR3 sequence: CASNPQGSYNEQFF. In DNA, the CDR3 is TGTGCCAGCAACCCCCAGGGTTCATACAATGAGCAGTTCTTC.

This clone was detected once. V usage is TRBV29-1 and J usage is TRBJ2-6; possibly TRBD1 for D (6 bases). V was shortened by 7 bases and J by 2 bases, with 6 bases between the two germline ends. This CDR3 has 12 amino acids. From germline, CDR1 is SQVTM and CDR2 ANQGSEA. Here the CDR3 reads CSAGAGANVLTF. The CDR3 DNA sequence: TGCAGCGCAGGGGCTGGGGCCAACGTCCTGACTTTC.

This clone came up a few times. This rearrangement joins TRBV2 to TRBJ2-1, with D possibly being TRBD1 (6 bases). CDR1 is SNHLY, CDR2 FYNNEI, per germline. CDR3 length: 13 amino acids. Trimming shortened V by 6 bases and J by 3 bases, and 9 bases separated the two germline ends. CDR3 sequence reads: CASSRTVYNEQFF. The CDR3 DNA reads TGTGCCAGCAGCCGGACAGTCTACAATGAGCAGTTCTTC.

This chain joins TRBV11-2 and TRBJ2-7; a weak D match, TRBD2 (6 bases). Germline CDR1 SGHAT, CDR2 FQNNGV. V gave up 3 bases and J gave up 1 base, with 10 bases separating them. The CDR3 is made up of 14 amino acids. This CDR3 is CASSFGAGSYEQYF. The DNA for the CDR3 is TGTGCCAGCAGCTTCGGGGCGGGATCCTACGAGCAGTACTTC.

The chain joins TRBV7-9 to TRBJ2-2; D is uncertain. The CDR3 length is 13 residues. Per the germline V gene, CDR1 is SEHNR and CDR2 is FQNEAQ (reference sequence). Trimming removed 2 bases from V and 5 bases from J, with 6 bases in between. The CDR3 DNA reads as TGTGCCAGCAGCTTATCTGTAACCGGGGAGCTGTTTTTT. Translated: CASSLSVTGELFF.

The gene calls are TRBV5-1 and TRBJ1-1; no clear D gene. V lost 4 bases, J lost 7 bases, and 11 bases lay in between. Germline CDR1 and CDR2: SGHRS and YFSETQ. The CDR3 sequence is 12 residues long. The CDR3 sequence is CASSEGAVEAFF. The CDR3, as DNA: TGCGCCAGCAGCGAGGGCGCAGTTGAAGCTTTCTTT.

This chain connects TRBV11-3 to TRBJ2-7; 8 nucleotides line up with TRBD2. With 2 bases clipped from V and 1 base from J, the junction kept 4 bases outside the gene matches. This CDR3 is 15 amino acids long. The germline CDR1 and CDR2 sequences are SGHNT and YENEEA. The CDR3 protein is CASSLLSGGSYEQYF. The CDR3 DNA reads as TGTGCCAGCAGCTTACTAAGCGGGGGATCCTACGAGCAGTACTTC. Full variable domain (missing parts from reference TRBV11-3 and TRBJ2-7): EAGVVQSPRYKIIEKKQPVAFWCNPISGHNTLYWYLQNLGQGPELLIRYENEEAVDDSQLPKDRFSAERLKGVDSTLKIQPAELGDSAVYLCASSLLSGGSYEQYFGPGTRLTVT.

The chain uses TRBV12-3 or TRBV12-4 and TRBJ1-1, with D hard to call. V shed 4 bases and J shed 3 bases, with 9 bases lying between them. The CDR3 is made up of 13 amino acids. Here the CDR3 DNA reads TGTGCCAGCAGTTATTCAGAATACACTGAAGCTTTCTTT. Amino acids: CASSYSEYTEAFF.

In nucleotides, the CDR3 is TGTGCCAGCAGTGAATCTGGCACCTATGGCTACACCTTC. Translation gives CASSESGTYGYTF. The V and J genes are TRBV6-1 and TRBJ1-2, with D hard to call. There are 13 residues in the CDR3. V dropped 2 bases and J dropped 4 bases, with 8 bases sitting between them. Germline CDR1 reads MNHNS; CDR2 reads SASEGT.

The V and J genes are TRBV27 and TRBJ1-6, with D unresolved. The CDR3 consists of 16 residues. CDR1 is MNHEY and CDR2 is SMNVEV in the germline V gene (reference sequence). Trimming cost V 4 bases and J 0 bases, with 10 bases left between them. The CDR3 DNA reads as TGTGCCAGCAGTTCCGAGAGTAGCTCCTATAATTCACCCCTCCACTTT. This gives the protein CASSSESSSYNSPLHF.

V usage is TRBV3-1 (or the pseudogene TRBV3-2) and J usage is TRBJ2-1; TRBD2 matches 9 bases. Germline CDR1 and CDR2: LGHDT and YNNKEL (reference sequence). There are 16 residues in the CDR3. With V trimmed by 4 bases and J by 10 bases, 14 bases remained unmatched. CDR3 region: CASSPSTSAGGREQFF. CDR3 sequence (DNA): TGTGCCAGCAGCCCCTCTACTTCAGCGGGGGGCCGGGAGCAGTTCTTC.

The V and J genes are TRBV7-8 and TRBJ1-2, with 7 bases aligning to TRBD1. The CDR3 consists of 15 residues. Germline CDR1 reads SGHVS; CDR2 reads FQNEAQ. Unmatched junction bases numbered 10, after V lost 5 bases and J lost 4 bases. This chain's CDR3 is CASSRLRGSVYGYTF. The CDR3 nucleotides are TGTGCCAGCAGCCGACTCAGGGGGTCTGTCTATGGCTACACCTTC. Full variable domain (outside the CDR3, taken from reference TRBV7-8 and TRBJ1-2): GAGVSQSPRYKVAKRGQDVALRCDPISGHVSLFWYQQALGQGPEFLTYFQNEAQLDKSGLPSDRFFAERPEGSVSTLKIQRTQQEDSAVYLCASSRLRGSVYGYTFGSGTRLTVV.

The chain recombines TRBV30 with TRBJ2-7; 8 nucleotides align to TRBD1. The CDR3 is made up of 15 amino acids. Germline loops: CDR1 GTSNPN, CDR2 SVGIG (reference sequence). The trim removed 3 bases at V and 3 bases at J, leaving 10 bases unmatched. CDR3 DNA sequence: TGTGCCTGGAGCCTAGACAGGGGACGGAGCTACGAGCAGTACTTC. As protein: CAWSLDRGRSYEQYF.